Presented here are 2 T cell receptor beta chains from one specimen sequenced in a study of blood T cells in healthy people across ages. Primed by a sample-barcoded 5' primer and a J-beta primer mix, a second PCR proceeded for roughly 6 to 12 cycles. TCRdb itself ran the 5' RACE reads through MiXCR, one entry per CDR3 protein. The sample gives about 800,000 distinct CDR3 sequences, roughly 64% of which show up once; 22% is in the top ten. Sequenced: blood. The receptors derive from a man aged 25 to 45 in good health.

V gene TRBV7-2 combines with J gene TRBJ2-7; D tentatively fits TRBD1 or TRBD2 (5 bases each). Trimming took off 5 bases at V and 5 bases at J, with 19 bases between the two ends. The CDR3 contains 15 residues. The V gene's germline CDR1 is SGHTA and CDR2 FQGNSA. The CDR3, as DNA: TGTGCCAGCAGCGCGCGAGAATTGGGACGGGACGAGCAGTACTTC. It is translated as CASSARELGRDEQYF.

This chain uses TRBV3-1 with TRBJ2-7; the D call may be TRBD1 or TRBD2 (5 bases each). Germline CDR1 and CDR2: LGHDT and YNNKEL (reference sequence). The CDR3 spans 14 residues. The V gene lost 1 base and the J gene lost 5 bases, with 12 bases spanning the gap. CDR3 in DNA: TGTGCCAGCAGCCAAGTGAGGGGTACGCACGAGCAGTACTTC. The encoded protein is CASSQVRGTHEQYF.